The clone carrying this T cell receptor (beta chain) was found a few times. The antigen is undetermined. Germline V CDR1 and CDR2: SGHVS, FNYEAQ. This CDR3 is built from 15 residues. Trimming removed 5 bases from V and 1 base from J, with 14 bases in between. The data stem from a study of early T cells in non-severe SARS-CoV-2 infection. Across the whole study: Sequencing targeted bulk RNA from unsorted whole blood, leaving chains unpaired. Study findings and constraints: The matching step, a VDJdb search, favored anti-spike CD8 responses and missed private and CD4 specificities.

As part of library construction, unique molecular identifiers were attached to individual cDNA molecules. TCRdb reanalysed the 5' RACE reads using MiXCR and keeps one entry per CDR3 protein. The sample holds 43,000 or so distinct CDR3 sequences, more than 6.5% seen once. The sample was whole blood. This clonotype was sampled from an adult who was a healthcare worker with PCR-confirmed SARS-CoV-2 infection or an uninfected control (not recorded which). V gene TRBV7-6 combines with J gene TRBJ1-2, with a possible D match to TRBD1 (6 bases). The chain's CDR3 is CASSPSGAVNYGYTF. DNA for the CDR3: TGTGCCAGCAGCCCTTCGGGGGCCGTTAACTATGGCTACACCTTC.